This T cell receptor (beta chain) was profiled in a study of blood T cell repertoires in COVID-19. For the study at large: Some COVID-19 samples were acute and others convalescent; all came from the United States, Italy and Spain. T cells, B-cell-depleted T cells, or PBMCs supplied cDNA or gDNA.

After removal of 5 bases from V and 1 base from J, the junction contained 7 bases not matched to a gene. Germline CDR1 reads MNHEY; CDR2 reads SMNVEV (reference sequence). The CDR3 sequence is 15 residues long. Original handling: Estimation of nucleated cell counts relied on the amplification of reference gene primers. Clones were read by immunoSEQ multiplex PCR, and TCRdb kept only the in-frame ones, dropping some. That table supplies the V and J calls and clone size; D and trimming were determined from the DNA. The sample contains 300,000 to 350,000 clones, around 90% of which appear only once. The rearrangement joins TRBV27 to TRBJ2-7; 8 bases line up with TRBD1. The sequence derives from a man aged 18 to 29 with active or convalescent COVID-19. Sequenced sample: peripheral blood. The CDR3 sequence is CASSPQTGVSYEQYF. DNA of the CDR3: TGTGCCAGCAGTCCGCAGACAGGGGTGTCCTACGAGCAGTACTTC.